What follows are 5 T cell receptor beta chains derived from one specimen sequenced in a study of T cell repertoires in cytomegalovirus infection. These receptors' targets are unknown. Each CDR3 protein is one row after TCRdb ran MiXCR on the reads. The profile shows roughly 120,000 distinct CDR3 sequences, 32% of them singletons. Source: CD8+ T cells from cultured PBMCs, taken from culture after CMV antigen stimulation. These receptors came from a human donor in good health (CMV status not recorded). Some clones in this sample may be carry-over from other donors' samples.

This clonotype came up a few times. The chain has TRBV6-5 and TRBJ2-5; D call uncertain. The germline CDR1 and CDR2 sequences are MNHEY and SVGAGI. This CDR3 is 14 amino acids long. The V gene lost 6 bases and the J gene lost 5 bases, with 16 bases spanning the gap. CDR3 DNA sequence: TGTGCCAGCAGCAAGACACAATCTTTGGAGACCCAGTACTTC. Translation gives CASSKTQSLETQYF.

The chain carries TRBV27 and TRBJ2-7; 10 nucleotides match TRBD1. The CDR3 loop spans 19 amino acids. Germline CDR1 is MNHEY and CDR2 is SMNVEV (reference sequence). V shed 0 bases and J 1 base; nucleotides not matched to a gene: 12. CDR3 amino acids: CASSLSATGTGERSYEQYF. The CDR3, as DNA: TGTGCCAGCAGTTTATCGGCAACCGGGACAGGGGAGAGGTCCTACGAGCAGTACTTC.

The gene calls are TRBV19 and TRBJ2-1, with TRBD2 identical over 10 bases. The germline V gene has CDR1 LNHDA and CDR2 SQIVND (reference sequence). CDR3 length: 15 residues. J lost 5 bases, V lost 6 bases, and 7 bases had no gene match. This CDR3 is CASSFLAGVNNEQFF. The CDR3 region has the DNA TGTGCCAGTAGCTTTCTAGCGGGGGTCAACAATGAGCAGTTCTTC. Variable domain in full (rest from reference TRBV19 and TRBJ2-1): DGGITQSPKYLFRKEGQNVTLSCEQNLNHDAMYWYRQDPGQGLRLIYYSQIVNDFQKGDIAEGYSVSREKKESFPLTVTSAQKNPTAFYLCASSFLAGVNNEQFFGPGTRLTVL.

This clonotype has just a few counts. The V gene is TRBV5-4, the J gene TRBJ1-4; possibly TRBD1 for D (5 bases). V lost 3 bases and J lost 4, with 13 bases in between. This CDR3 has 15 amino acids. Per the germline V gene, CDR1 is SGHNT and CDR2 is YYREEE (reference sequence). The CDR3 DNA follows: TGTGCCAGCAGCTCTTCAGGGATTATTAATGAAAAACTGTTTTTT. As protein: CASSSSGIINEKLFF. Combining the CDR3 with reference TRBV5-4 and TRBJ1-4 gives the whole variable domain ETGVTQSPTHLIKTRGQQVTLRCSSQSGHNTVSWYQQALGQGPQFIFQYYREEENGRGNFPPRFSGLQFPNYSSELNVNALELDDSALYLCASSSSGIINEKLFFGSGTQLSVL.

This clonotype was seen more than once but under ten times. The chain joins TRBV5-6 to TRBJ2-3; unclear D gene. Trimming took off 5 bases at V and 6 bases at J, with 10 bases between the two ends. This CDR3 is built from 12 residues. Germline-derived CDR1 and CDR2 are SGHDT and YYEEEE. CDR3 DNA sequence: TGTGCCAGCAGGTCCACCGGGGATACGCAGTATTTT. This gives the protein CASRSTGDTQYF.